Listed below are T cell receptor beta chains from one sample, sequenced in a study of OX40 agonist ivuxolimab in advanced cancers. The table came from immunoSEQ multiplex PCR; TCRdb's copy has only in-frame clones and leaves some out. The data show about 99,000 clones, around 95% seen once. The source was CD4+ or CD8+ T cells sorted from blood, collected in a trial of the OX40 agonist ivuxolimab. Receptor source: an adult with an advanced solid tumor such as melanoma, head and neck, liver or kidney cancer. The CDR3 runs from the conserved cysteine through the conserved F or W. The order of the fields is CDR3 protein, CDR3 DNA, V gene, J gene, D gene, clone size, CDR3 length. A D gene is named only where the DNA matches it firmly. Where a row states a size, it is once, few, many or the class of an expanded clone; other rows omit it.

CASRETITYEQYF	TGTGCCAGCAGGGAGACAATTACCTACGAGCAGTACTTC	TRBV2	TRBJ2-7	NA	NA	13
CATGNSGPTYEQYF	TGTGCCACGGGTAATAGCGGGCCGACCTACGAGCAGTACTTC	TRBV27	TRBJ2-7	TRBD2	NA	14
CASSIPHQAYTDTQYF	TGTGCCAGTAGTATACCCCACCAAGCCTACACAGATACGCAGTATTTT	TRBV19	TRBJ2-3	NA	once	16
CASSLAERGGSDEQFF	TGTGCCAGCAGCTTAGCCGAGCGGGGGGGGTCGGATGAGCAGTTCTTC	TRBV7-8	TRBJ2-1	TRBD2	NA	16
CASSVYREAFF	TGTGCCAGCAGTGTCTACCGGGAAGCTTTCTTT	TRBV6-5	TRBJ1-1	NA	NA	11
CAIAGGNEQFF	TGTGCCATCGCGGGGGGCAATGAGCAGTTCTTC	TRBV27	TRBJ2-1	TRBD2	NA	11
CASSLGVAEAFF	TGTGCCAGTAGCCTAGGGGTCGCTGAAGCTTTCTTT	TRBV19	TRBJ1-1	NA	NA	12
CASSLRGRSQETQYF	TGCGCCAGCAGCTTGAGGGGCAGGAGCCAAGAGACCCAGTACTTC	TRBV5-1	TRBJ2-5	NA	NA	15
CASSTGLADTQYF	TGTGCCAGTAGTACTGGACTAGCTGATACGCAGTATTTT	TRBV19	TRBJ2-3	TRBD2	NA	13
CASSQKTLSYEQYF	TGTGCCAGCAGCCAGAAGACTCTTTCCTACGAGCAGTACTTC	TRBV4-2	TRBJ2-7	NA	NA	14
CASSGGSPAFYGYTF	TGTGCCAGCAGTGGCGGTTCACCAGCCTTTTATGGCTACACCTTC	TRBV27	TRBJ1-2	NA	NA	15
CASSLEVRGISNSPLHF	TGTGCCAGCAGCTTAGAGGTGCGGGGGATTAGTAATTCACCCCTCCACTTT	TRBV7-9	TRBJ1-6	NA	NA	17
CASSFVGYEQYF	TGTGCCAGCAGCTTCGTCGGCTACGAGCAGTACTTC	TRBV7-9	TRBJ2-7	NA	NA	12
CASSGTGGEGGTQYF	TGTGCCAGCAGCGGAACAGGGGGCGAAGGAGGTACGCAGTATTTT	TRBV7-3	TRBJ2-3	TRBD1	NA	15
CASSDPGQAATEAFF	TGCGCCAGCAGTGACCCGGGACAGGCGGCCACTGAAGCTTTCTTT	TRBV10-1	TRBJ1-1	TRBD1	NA	15
CASSLRFGTDTDTQYF	TGTGCCAGCAGCTTAAGGTTCGGAACAGACACAGATACGCAGTATTTT	TRBV7-8	TRBJ2-3	NA	once	16
CASSLLTHEQFF	TGTGCCAGCAGCTTATTAACTCATGAGCAGTTCTTC	TRBV7-9	TRBJ2-1	NA	NA	12